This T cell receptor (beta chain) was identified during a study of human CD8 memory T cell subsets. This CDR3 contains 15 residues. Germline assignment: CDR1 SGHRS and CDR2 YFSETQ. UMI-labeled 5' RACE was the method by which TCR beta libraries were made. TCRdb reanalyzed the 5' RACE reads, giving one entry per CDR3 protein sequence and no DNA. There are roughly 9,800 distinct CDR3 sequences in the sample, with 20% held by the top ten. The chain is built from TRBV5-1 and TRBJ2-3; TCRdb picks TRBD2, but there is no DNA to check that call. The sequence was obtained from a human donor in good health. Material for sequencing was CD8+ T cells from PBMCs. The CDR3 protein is CASSLGAGGPDTQYF.